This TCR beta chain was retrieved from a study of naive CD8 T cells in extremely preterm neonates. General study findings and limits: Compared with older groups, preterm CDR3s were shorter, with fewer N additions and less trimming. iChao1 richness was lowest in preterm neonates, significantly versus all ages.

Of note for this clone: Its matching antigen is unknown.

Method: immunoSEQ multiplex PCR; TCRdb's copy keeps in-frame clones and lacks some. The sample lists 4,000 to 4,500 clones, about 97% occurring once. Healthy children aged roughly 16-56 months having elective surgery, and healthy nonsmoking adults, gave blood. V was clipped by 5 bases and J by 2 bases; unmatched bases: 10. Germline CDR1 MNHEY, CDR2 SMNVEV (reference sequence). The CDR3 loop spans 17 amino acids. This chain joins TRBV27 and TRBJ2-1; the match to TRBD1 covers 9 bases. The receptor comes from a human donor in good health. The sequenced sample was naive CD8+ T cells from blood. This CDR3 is CASSLRGRDRAYNEQFF. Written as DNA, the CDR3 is TGTGCCAGCAGTCTTCGGGGCCGGGACAGGGCCTACAATGAGCAGTTCTTC.